This is a list of T cell receptor beta chains from one sample in a study of blood T cells in healthy people across ages. TCRdb reprocessed the 5' RACE reads with MiXCR, giving one entry per CDR3 protein. This table has 600,000 or so distinct CDR3 sequences, roughly 31% appearing once. The sequencing input was blood. The receptors were gathered from a woman older than 75 in good health. Both conserved end residues are part of each CDR3. The D gene is left open where the match is weak. Expanded clones are given a class, and other clones once, few, many or no size at all.

j_gene: TRBJ2-7; d_gene: .; v_gene: TRBV20-1; abundance: many; CDR3nt: TGCAGTGTTTACGATGGGGGGAGCGAGCAGTACTTC; CDR3aa: CSVYDGGSEQYF
j_gene: TRBJ2-1; d_gene: TRBD1; v_gene: TRBV5-1; abundance: many; CDR3nt: TGCGCCAGCAGCCGATTCCGGGACAGCCCAAACAATGAGCAGTTCTTC; CDR3aa: CASSRFRDSPNNEQFF
j_gene: TRBJ2-5; d_gene: TRBD2; v_gene: TRBV29-1; abundance: many; CDR3nt: TGCAGCGTCAGCAGCGGGGGGGCCGGGGAGACCCAGTACTTC; CDR3aa: CSVSSGGAGETQYF
j_gene: TRBJ2-6; d_gene: .; v_gene: TRBV4-1; abundance: .; CDR3nt: TGCGCCAGCAGCCAAGCTCGGGGCAGGGGATCAGGGGCCAACGTCCTGACTTTC; CDR3aa: CASSQARGRGSGANVLTF
j_gene: TRBJ1-4; d_gene: .; v_gene: TRBV5-6; abundance: .; CDR3nt: TGTGCCAGCAGCTCCTGGGGGGCCAGGGGACTGTTTTTT; CDR3aa: CASSSWGARGLFF
j_gene: TRBJ2-7; d_gene: .; v_gene: TRBV3-1; abundance: .; CDR3nt: TGTGCCAGCAGCCAAGTGTATGACAGGTCCTACGAGCAGTACTTC; CDR3aa: CASSQVYDRSYEQYF
j_gene: TRBJ1-6; d_gene: .; v_gene: TRBV7-2; abundance: .; CDR3nt: TGTGCCAGCAGCAAAGGGTCCTTATATAATTCACCCCTCCACTTT; CDR3aa: CASSKGSLYNSPLHF
j_gene: TRBJ2-1; d_gene: TRBD2; v_gene: TRBV20-1; abundance: many; CDR3nt: TGCAGTGCTAGTAGGCTAGCGGGGGGGTCCTCCTACAATGAGCAGTTCTTC; CDR3aa: CSASRLAGGSSYNEQFF
j_gene: TRBJ2-3; d_gene: TRBD2; v_gene: TRBV5-1; abundance: .; CDR3nt: TGCGCCAGCAGCTTGCCGCGGGGGGCGACAGATACGCAGTATTTT; CDR3aa: CASSLPRGATDTQYF
j_gene: TRBJ1-4; d_gene: .; v_gene: TRBV2; abundance: few; CDR3nt: TGTGCCAGCAGCGACTACCCGGGAGTTGAAAAACTGTTTTTT; CDR3aa: CASSDYPGVEKLFF
j_gene: TRBJ2-2; d_gene: .; v_gene: TRBV7-2; abundance: many; CDR3nt: TGTGCCAGCACCAGGGATTACACCGGGGAGCTGTTTTTT; CDR3aa: CASTRDYTGELFF
j_gene: TRBJ2-7; d_gene: .; v_gene: TRBV29-1; abundance: many; CDR3nt: TGCAGCGTTCGTGTCAGACCGAGCTCCTACGAGCAGTACTTC; CDR3aa: CSVRVRPSSYEQYF
j_gene: TRBJ2-7; d_gene: .; v_gene: TRBV20-1; abundance: many; CDR3nt: TGCAGTGCTAGTTCCCCCGGGGTCTACGAGCAGTACTTC; CDR3aa: CSASSPGVYEQYF
j_gene: TRBJ2-5; d_gene: TRBD2; v_gene: TRBV7-8; abundance: .; CDR3nt: TGTGCCAGCAGCACAACGGGACTAGCGGGACAAGAGACCCAGTACTTC; CDR3aa: CASSTTGLAGQETQYF
j_gene: TRBJ1-6; d_gene: .; v_gene: TRBV4-1; abundance: many; CDR3nt: TGCGCCAGCAGCCAAGAAGCCCAGGACCCCTATAATTCACCCCTCCACTTT; CDR3aa: CASSQEAQDPYNSPLHF
j_gene: TRBJ1-4; d_gene: .; v_gene: TRBV7-8; abundance: .; CDR3nt: TGTGCCAGCAGCTCTATTGAGGGGGGTAATGAAAAACTGTTTTTT; CDR3aa: CASSSIEGGNEKLFF
j_gene: TRBJ1-4; d_gene: TRBD1; v_gene: TRBV30; abundance: few; CDR3nt: TGTGCCTGGAGCATGTACAGGGGGGCTAATGAAAAACTGTTTTTT; CDR3aa: CAWSMYRGANEKLFF
j_gene: TRBJ2-7; d_gene: .; v_gene: TRBV6-1; abundance: few; CDR3nt: TGTGCCAGCAGTCCCCTCAGACACGAGCAGTACTTC; CDR3aa: CASSPLRHEQYF
j_gene: TRBJ1-2; d_gene: .; v_gene: TRBV5-5; abundance: few; CDR3nt: TGTGCCAGCAGCTTGGGACCGAGGGAGGCTTATGGCTACACCTTC; CDR3aa: CASSLGPREAYGYTF
j_gene: TRBJ1-1; d_gene: .; v_gene: TRBV30; abundance: once; CDR3nt: TGTGCCTGGAGTGTACTGGGTGGGAGTACTGAAGCTTTCTTT; CDR3aa: CAWSVLGGSTEAFF
j_gene: TRBJ2-1; d_gene: TRBD2; v_gene: TRBV20-1; abundance: .; CDR3nt: TGTAGTGCTAGAGATCAGTTAGGGCGGGGGGGCCAGGGTGAGCAGTTCTTC; CDR3aa: CSARDQLGRGGQGEQFF
j_gene: TRBJ1-3; d_gene: .; v_gene: TRBV24-1; abundance: .; CDR3nt: TGTGCCACCAGTGATTCCGACCCTCCAGTGAGCTCTGGAAACACCATATATTTT; CDR3aa: CATSDSDPPVSSGNTIYF
j_gene: TRBJ2-1; d_gene: .; v_gene: TRBV15; abundance: many; CDR3nt: TGTGCCACCAGCCGAGAGGGAAGGGGCACTCGGCCTGAGCAGTTCTTC; CDR3aa: CATSREGRGTRPEQFF
j_gene: TRBJ2-7; d_gene: TRBD2; v_gene: TRBV25-1; abundance: many; CDR3nt: TGTGCCAGCAGTGAATTCAGCGGGGGCCCCTACGAGCAGTACTTC; CDR3aa: CASSEFSGGPYEQYF
j_gene: TRBJ2-1; d_gene: TRBD2; v_gene: TRBV5-1; abundance: many; CDR3nt: TGCGCCAGCTCCGGACTAGCGGGGGTTTTTCGCTACAATGAGCAGTTCTTC; CDR3aa: CASSGLAGVFRYNEQFF
j_gene: TRBJ1-5; d_gene: .; v_gene: TRBV18; abundance: few; CDR3nt: TGTGCCAGCTCCCTTGGTAGCGCTACCCAGCCCCAGCATTTT; CDR3aa: CASSLGSATQPQHF